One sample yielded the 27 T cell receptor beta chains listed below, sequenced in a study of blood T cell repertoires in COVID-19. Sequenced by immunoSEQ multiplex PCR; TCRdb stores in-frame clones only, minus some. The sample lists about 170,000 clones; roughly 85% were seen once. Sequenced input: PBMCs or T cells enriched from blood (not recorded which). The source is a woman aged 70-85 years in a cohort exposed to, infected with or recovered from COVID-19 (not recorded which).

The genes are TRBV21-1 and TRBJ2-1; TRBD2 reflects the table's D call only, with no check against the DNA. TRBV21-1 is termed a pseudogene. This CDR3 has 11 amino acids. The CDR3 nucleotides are TGTGCCAGCAGCAAACGGGGTGAGCAGTTCTTC. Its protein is CASSKRGEQFF.

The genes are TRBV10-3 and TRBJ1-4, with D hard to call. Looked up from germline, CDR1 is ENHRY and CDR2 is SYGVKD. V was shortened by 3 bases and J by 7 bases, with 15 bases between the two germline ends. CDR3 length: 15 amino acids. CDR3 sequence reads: CAISDPSAAGEKLFF. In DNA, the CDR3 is TGTGCCATCAGTGACCCCTCAGCGGCGGGTGAAAAACTGTTTTTT.

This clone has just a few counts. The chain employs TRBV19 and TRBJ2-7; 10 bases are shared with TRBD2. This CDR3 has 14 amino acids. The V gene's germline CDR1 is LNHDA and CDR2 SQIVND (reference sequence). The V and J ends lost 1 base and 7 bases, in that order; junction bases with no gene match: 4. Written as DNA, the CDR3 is TGTGCCAGTAGTATAGGAGCGGGAGGGAGGGAGCAGTACTTC. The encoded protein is CASSIGAGGREQYF.

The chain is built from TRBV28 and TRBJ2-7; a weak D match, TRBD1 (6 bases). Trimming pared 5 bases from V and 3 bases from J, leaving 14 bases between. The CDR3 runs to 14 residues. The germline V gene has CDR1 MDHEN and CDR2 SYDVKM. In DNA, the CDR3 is TGTGCCAGCAGTCCCCCCGGACAGTACTACGAGCAGTACTTC. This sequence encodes CASSPPGQYYEQYF.

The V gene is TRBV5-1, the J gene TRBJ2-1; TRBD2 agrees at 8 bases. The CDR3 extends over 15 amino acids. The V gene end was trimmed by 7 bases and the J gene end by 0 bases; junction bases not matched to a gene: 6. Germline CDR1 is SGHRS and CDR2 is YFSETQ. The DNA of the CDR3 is TGCGCCAGCGGGCAGGCGGGGGGCTCCTACAATGAGCAGTTCTTC. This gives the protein CASGQAGGSYNEQFF.

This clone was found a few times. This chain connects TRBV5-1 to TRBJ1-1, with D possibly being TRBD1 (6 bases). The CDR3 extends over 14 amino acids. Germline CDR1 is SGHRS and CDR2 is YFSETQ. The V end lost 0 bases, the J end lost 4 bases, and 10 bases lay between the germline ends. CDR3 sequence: CASSLGTEFTEAFF. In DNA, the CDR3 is TGCGCCAGCAGCTTGGGGACAGAGTTCACTGAAGCTTTCTTT. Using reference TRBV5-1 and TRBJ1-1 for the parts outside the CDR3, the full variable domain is KAGVTQTPRYLIKTRGQQVTLSCSPISGHRSVSWYQQTPGQGLQFLFEYFSETQRNKGNFPGRFSGRQFSNSRSEMNVSTLELGDSALYLCASSLGTEFTEAFFGQGTRLTVV.

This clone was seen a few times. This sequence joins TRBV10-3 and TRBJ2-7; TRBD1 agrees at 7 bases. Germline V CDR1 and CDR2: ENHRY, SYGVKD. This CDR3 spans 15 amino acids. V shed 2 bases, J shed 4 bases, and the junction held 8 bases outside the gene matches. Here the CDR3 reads CAISEGTGQMYEQYF. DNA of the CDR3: TGTGCCATCAGTGAGGGAACGGGACAGATGTACGAGCAGTACTTC.

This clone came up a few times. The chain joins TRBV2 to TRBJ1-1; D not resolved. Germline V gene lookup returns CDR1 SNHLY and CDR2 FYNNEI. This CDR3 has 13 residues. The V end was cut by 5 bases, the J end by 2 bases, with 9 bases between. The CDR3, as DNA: TGTGCCAGCAGTCAACAGCCTAACACTGAAGCTTTCTTT. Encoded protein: CASSQQPNTEAFF.

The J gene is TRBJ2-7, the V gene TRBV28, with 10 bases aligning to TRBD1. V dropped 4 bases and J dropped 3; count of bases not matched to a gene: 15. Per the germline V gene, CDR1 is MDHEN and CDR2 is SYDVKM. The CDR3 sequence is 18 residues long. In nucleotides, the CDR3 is TGTGCCAGCAGTTCCCAAAACCCAGGGACAGGGGAAATCTACGAGCAGTACTTC. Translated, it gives CASSSQNPGTGEIYEQYF.

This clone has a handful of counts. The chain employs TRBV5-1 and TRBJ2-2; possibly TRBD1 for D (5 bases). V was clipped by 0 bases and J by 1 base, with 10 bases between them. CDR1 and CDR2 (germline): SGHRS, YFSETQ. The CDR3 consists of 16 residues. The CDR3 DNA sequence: TGCGCCAGCAGCTTGGGGTCTACAGGGAACACCGGGGAGCTGTTTTTT. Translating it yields CASSLGSTGNTGELFF.

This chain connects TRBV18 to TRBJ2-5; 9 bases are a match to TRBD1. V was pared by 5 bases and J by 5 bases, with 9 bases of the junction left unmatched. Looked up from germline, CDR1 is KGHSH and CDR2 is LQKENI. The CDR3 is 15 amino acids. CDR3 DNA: TGTGCCAGCTCATCTTACAGGGGGCTTGAGGAGACCCAGTACTTC. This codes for CASSSYRGLEETQYF.

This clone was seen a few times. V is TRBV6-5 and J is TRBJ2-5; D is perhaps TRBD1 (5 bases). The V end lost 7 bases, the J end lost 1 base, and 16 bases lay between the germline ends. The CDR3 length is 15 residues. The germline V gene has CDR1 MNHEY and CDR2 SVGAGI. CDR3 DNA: TGTGCCAGCATGAGGACGCCAAGGGGCCAAGAGACCCAGTACTTC. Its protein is CASMRTPRGQETQYF.

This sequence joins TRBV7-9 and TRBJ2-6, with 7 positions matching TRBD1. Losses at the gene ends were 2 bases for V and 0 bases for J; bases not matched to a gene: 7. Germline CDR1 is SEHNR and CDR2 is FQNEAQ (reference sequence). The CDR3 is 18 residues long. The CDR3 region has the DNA TGTGCCAGCAGCTTAACGGGACAGTTAAGCTCTGGGGCCAACGTCCTGACTTTC. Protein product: CASSLTGQLSSGANVLTF. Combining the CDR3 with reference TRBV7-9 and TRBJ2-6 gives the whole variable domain DTGVSQNPRHKITKRGQNVTFRCDPISEHNRLYWYRQTLGQGPEFLTYFQNEAQLEKSRLLSDRFSAERPKGSFSTLEIQRTEQGDSAMYLCASSLTGQLSSGANVLTFGAGSRLTVL.

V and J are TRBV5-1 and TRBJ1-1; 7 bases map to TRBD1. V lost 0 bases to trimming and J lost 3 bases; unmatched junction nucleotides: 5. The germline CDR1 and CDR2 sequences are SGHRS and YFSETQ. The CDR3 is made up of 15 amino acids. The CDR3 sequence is CASSLDGTEYTEAFF. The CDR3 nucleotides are TGCGCCAGCAGCTTGGACGGGACAGAGTACACTGAAGCTTTCTTT.

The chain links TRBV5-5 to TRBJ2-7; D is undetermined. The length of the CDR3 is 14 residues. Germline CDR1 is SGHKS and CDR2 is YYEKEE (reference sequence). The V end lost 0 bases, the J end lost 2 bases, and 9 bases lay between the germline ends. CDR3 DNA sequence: TGTGCCAGCAGCTTGGCCCCGGTCGCCTACGAGCAGTACTTC. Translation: CASSLAPVAYEQYF.

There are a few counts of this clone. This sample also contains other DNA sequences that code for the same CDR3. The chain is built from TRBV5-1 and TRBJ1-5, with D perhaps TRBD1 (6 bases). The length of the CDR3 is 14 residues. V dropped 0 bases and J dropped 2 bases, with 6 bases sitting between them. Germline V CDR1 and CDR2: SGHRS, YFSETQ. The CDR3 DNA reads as TGCGCCAGCAGCTTGGAGGGGGGCAATCAGCCCCAGCATTTT. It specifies CASSLEGGNQPQHF. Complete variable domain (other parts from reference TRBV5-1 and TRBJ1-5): KAGVTQTPRYLIKTRGQQVTLSCSPISGHRSVSWYQQTPGQGLQFLFEYFSETQRNKGNFPGRFSGRQFSNSRSEMNVSTLELGDSALYLCASSLEGGNQPQHFGDGTRLSIL.

CDR3: CASSWGLAGSYEQYF. CDR3 nucleotide sequence: TGTGCCAGCAGCTGGGGACTAGCGGGTTCCTACGAGCAGTACTTC. V and J are TRBV7-2 and TRBJ2-7; 12 positions agree with TRBD2. This CDR3 has 15 residues. Germline values: CDR1 SGHTA, CDR2 FQGNSA. Germline trimming cut 4 bases from V and 1 base from J; bases unmatched to any gene: 2.

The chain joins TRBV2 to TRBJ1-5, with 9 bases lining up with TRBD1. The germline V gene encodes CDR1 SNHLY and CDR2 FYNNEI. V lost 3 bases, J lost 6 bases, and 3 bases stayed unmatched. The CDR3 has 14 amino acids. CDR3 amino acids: CASSDTGGTQPQHF. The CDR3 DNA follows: TGTGCCAGCAGTGACACAGGGGGCACTCAGCCCCAGCATTTT.

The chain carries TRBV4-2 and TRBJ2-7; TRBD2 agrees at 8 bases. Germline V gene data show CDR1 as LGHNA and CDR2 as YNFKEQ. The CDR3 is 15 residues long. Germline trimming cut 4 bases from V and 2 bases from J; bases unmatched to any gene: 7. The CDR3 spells CASSPTSGPTYEQYF. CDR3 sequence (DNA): TGTGCCAGCAGCCCCACTAGCGGACCAACCTACGAGCAGTACTTC.

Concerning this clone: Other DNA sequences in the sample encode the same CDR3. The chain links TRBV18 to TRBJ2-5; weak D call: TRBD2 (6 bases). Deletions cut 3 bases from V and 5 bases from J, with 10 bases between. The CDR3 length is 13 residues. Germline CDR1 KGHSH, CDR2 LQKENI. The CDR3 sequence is CASSPRGRETQYF. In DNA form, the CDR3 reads TGTGCCAGCTCACCTCGAGGGAGGGAGACCCAGTACTTC.

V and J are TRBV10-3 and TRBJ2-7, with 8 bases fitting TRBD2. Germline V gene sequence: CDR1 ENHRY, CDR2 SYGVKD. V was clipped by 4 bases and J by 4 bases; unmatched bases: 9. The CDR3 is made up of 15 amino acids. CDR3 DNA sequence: TGTGCCATCAGTGCCGGGCCCAGCGGGAGTTACGAGCAGTACTTC. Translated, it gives CAISAGPSGSYEQYF.

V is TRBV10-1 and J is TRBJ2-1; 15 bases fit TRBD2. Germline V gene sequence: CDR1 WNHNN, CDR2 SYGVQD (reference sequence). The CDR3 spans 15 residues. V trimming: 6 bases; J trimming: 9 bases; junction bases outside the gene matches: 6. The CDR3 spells CASRPGLAGGGEQFF. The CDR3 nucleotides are TGCGCCAGCAGACCGGGACTAGCGGGAGGTGGTGAGCAGTTCTTC.

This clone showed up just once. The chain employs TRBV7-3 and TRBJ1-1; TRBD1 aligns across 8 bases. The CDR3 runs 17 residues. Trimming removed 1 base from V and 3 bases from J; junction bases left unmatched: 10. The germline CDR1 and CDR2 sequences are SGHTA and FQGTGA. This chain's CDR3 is CASSLILAGTGDTEAFF. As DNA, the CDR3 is TGTGCCAGCAGCTTAATATTGGCCGGGACAGGCGACACTGAAGCTTTCTTT.

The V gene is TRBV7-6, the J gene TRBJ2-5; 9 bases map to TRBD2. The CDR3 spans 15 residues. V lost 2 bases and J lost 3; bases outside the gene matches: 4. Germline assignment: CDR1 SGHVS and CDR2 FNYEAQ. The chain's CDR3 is CASSLLAGGEETQYF. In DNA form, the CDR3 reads TGTGCCAGCAGCTTACTTGCGGGAGGGGAAGAGACCCAGTACTTC.

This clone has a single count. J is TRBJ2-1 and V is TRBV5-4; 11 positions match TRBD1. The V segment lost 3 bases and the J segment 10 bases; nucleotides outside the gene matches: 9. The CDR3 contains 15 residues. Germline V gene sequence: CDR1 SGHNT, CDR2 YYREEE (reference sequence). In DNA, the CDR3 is TGTGCCAGCAGCTACTCCGGGACAGGGGGAATAGAGCAGTTCTTC. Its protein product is CASSYSGTGGIEQFF.

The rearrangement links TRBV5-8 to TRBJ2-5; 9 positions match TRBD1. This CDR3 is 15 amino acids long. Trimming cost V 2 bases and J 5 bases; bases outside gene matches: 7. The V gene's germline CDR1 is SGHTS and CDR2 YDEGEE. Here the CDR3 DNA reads TGTGCCAGCAGCTTATATCTGGACAGGGGTGAGACCCAGTACTTC. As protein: CASSLYLDRGETQYF.

The DNA of the CDR3 is TGTGCCAGCAGCTCTACTCAGGGGCGGAGGACCGGGGAGCTGTTTTTT. Protein sequence: CASSSTQGRRTGELFF. The rearrangement links TRBV27 to TRBJ2-2; possibly TRBD1 for D (6 bases). Germline V gene lookup returns CDR1 MNHEY and CDR2 SMNVEV (reference sequence). Trimming removed 6 bases from V and 5 bases from J, with 19 bases in between. There are 16 residues in the CDR3.